This T cell receptor (beta chain) derives from a study of Ad26.COV2.S vaccination and SARS-CoV-2 variants (dated by TCRdb to about 2021). Regarding the complete study: Donors in the vaccine arm were drawn from COV1001, a phase I-IIa trial of Ad26.COV2.S in healthy adults that was multicentre, randomized, double-blind and placebo-controlled. Sequencing of the TCRbeta repertoire served to evaluate the specificity and breadth of SARS-CoV-2-reactive T cell receptors following Ad26.COV2.S vaccination. Investigators did not know the trial group allocation while performing experiments and assessing outcomes. The TCR-sequenced set comprised around 32 samples: some 20 Ad26.COV2.S vaccine recipients, 5 placebo recipients and 8 SARS-CoV-2 convalescent individuals. Participants in the trial were split at random into five groups of five each, receiving low-dose or high-dose Ad26.COV2.S once or twice, or else placebo on both occasions. Ad26.COV2.S was administered intramuscularly at 5 x 10^10 or 1 x 10^11 viral particles, either as a single shot or as two shots given 56 days apart.

As concerns this clone: This receptor's antigen is unknown. No base quality information exists; no much larger clone differs at one position.

What this sample's treatment or condition label stands for: 19 received Ad26.COV2.S at low or high dose, single or two shots; about 5 received placebo; per-sample allocation not given. For vaccine and placebo recipients, repertoires were sequenced using samples collected on day 63 after the first injection. Cohort 1b enrolled 20 to 30 adults aged 18-55 years at a single site in Boston, USA, between 29 July and 7 August 2020. Ad26.COV2.S consisted of a replication-incompetent adenovirus type 26 vector by which a prefusion-stabilized SARS-CoV-2 spike protein from the original Wuhan strain was expressed. Trimming at the junction amounts to 2 bases on V and 7 bases on J, and the germline ends lie 6 bases apart. Via the germline V gene (reference sequence), CDR1 is LNHDA and CDR2 SQIVND. From its cysteine to its phenylalanine, the CDR3 spans 12 amino acids. The kept DNA is CDR3 alone, 36 bases in frame from the first base.

The immunoSEQ Assay was the method used to sequence TCRbeta CDR3 regions. After extraction, genomic DNA underwent amplification by bias-controlled multiplex PCR, followed by high-throughput sequencing. The source study handled its data this way. To quantify the absolute abundance of each unique TCRbeta CDR3 region, sequences were collapsed and filtered. T cell fraction was estimated by normalizing TCRbeta template counts to usable DNA, which was measured by amplifying reference genes present in all nucleated cells. Repertoire TCRs were annotated as SARS-CoV-2-specific when V gene, CDR3 amino acid sequence and J gene were exactly matched to a known reactive TCR set. MIRA supplied the reference SARS-CoV-2 TCR set, which was filtered for enrichment in COVID-19-positive ImmuneCODE repertoires so that public or cross-reactive TCRs were removed. Using the MIRA antigens, annotated TCRs were further analysed by specific ORF or by position within an ORF. Breadth was defined as annotated unique rearrangements over total unique productive rearrangements; depth was the summed frequency of those rearrangements. Two-sided Wilcoxon rank-sum tests were used to compare TCR breadth between groups. Entries here come from immuneACCESS through TCRdb and include only in-frame sequences with V and J called. Some clones fail to appear in such tables; in the studies checked, an unresolved V gene covers under half of the shortfall, and the cause of the remainder is unknown. V, J and clone size derive from that table, while D and trimming were established from the DNA sequence. Here the sample has around 450,000 clones; 75% to 90% occur a single time. The ten largest clones add up to about 2.5% of the sample.

Findings and caveats that apply to the study as a whole: Vaccine and placebo recipients had comparable non-spike TCR breadth, which fits with the vaccine containing only spike. The study lacked the statistical power to compare responses across vaccine doses or regimens. It was noted by the authors that total T cell responses may have been underestimated by the TCR breadth and depth analyses. After vaccination, spike-specific CD8+ and CD4+ T cell responses were reported to show substantial breadth. Higher spike-specific TCR breadth was observed in Ad26.COV2.S recipients than in placebo recipients (P = 0.0014).

Source: peripheral blood, taken in a trial of Ad26.COV2.S vaccine versus placebo. The rearrangement joined TRBV19 to TRBJ1-5; the D region possibly corresponds to TRBD1 (5 bases align). The TCR comes from a person aged 18-60 years who received the Ad26.COV2.S COVID-19 vaccine or a placebo. CDR3 loop: CASSIWGQPQHF. The DNA sequence is given as TGTGCCAGTAGTATATGGGGGCAGCCCCAGCATTTT.